These 27 T cell receptor beta chains share one sample of origin, sequenced in a study of cytomegalovirus exposure and HLA in healthy donors. The study ran its PCR with 60 Vbeta and 13 Jbeta primers. Method: immunoSEQ multiplex PCR; TCRdb's copy keeps in-frame clones and lacks some. The table includes about 160,000 clones, roughly 77% detected once. Input material: PBMCs. These TCRs come from a human donor in good health.

V and J are TRBV7-8 and TRBJ1-1; 9 bases align to TRBD1. This CDR3 contains 13 residues. The junction had 2 bases not matched to a gene; V was cut back by 5 bases and J by 4 bases. Per the germline V gene, CDR1 is SGHVS and CDR2 is FQNEAQ. CDR3 amino acids: CASSTGGITEAFF. CDR3 in DNA: TGTGCCAGCAGCACAGGGGGCATCACTGAAGCTTTCTTT.

The chain employs TRBV7-8 and TRBJ1-4; D unclear. V shed 2 bases and J shed 7 bases, with 11 bases lying between them. The CDR3 totals 14 residues. Germline V lookup: CDR1 SGHVS, CDR2 FQNEAQ. The CDR3: CASSLSYRGEKLFF. The CDR3 bases are TGTGCCAGCAGCTTATCTTACCGGGGTGAAAAACTGTTTTTT.

This clone was seen a few times. The gene calls are TRBV19 and TRBJ1-1; 8 positions agree with TRBD1. The J segment lost 1 base and the V segment lost 7 bases, leaving 5 bases of the junction unmatched. The germline CDR1 and CDR2 sequences are LNHDA and SQIVND (reference sequence). This CDR3 comprises 14 residues. CDR3 loop: CASMLGTGNTEAFF. The CDR3 DNA reads TGTGCCAGTATGTTGGGGACAGGGAACACTGAAGCTTTCTTT.

V gene TRBV6-5 combines with J gene TRBJ1-1; weak D call: TRBD1 (5 bases). Germline CDR1 reads MNHEY; CDR2 reads SVGAGI. The CDR3 is 13 residues long. V was trimmed by 6 bases and J by 6 bases, leaving 14 bases between them. CDR3 in DNA: TGTGCCAGCAGCCAAACAGGAACACCTGAAGCTTTCTTT. This encodes CASSQTGTPEAFF.

V is TRBV6-1 and J is TRBJ2-1; D is possibly TRBD2 (6 bases). V shed 7 bases and J shed 5 bases, with 12 bases lying between them. The CDR3 length is 13 residues. Per the germline V gene, CDR1 is MNHNS and CDR2 is SASEGT. The CDR3 region is CASIPGANNEQFF. The DNA of the CDR3 is TGTGCCAGCATTCCGGGAGCCAACAATGAGCAGTTCTTC.

The chain recombines TRBV4-2 with TRBJ2-7, with a tentative D call TRBD2 (5 bases). V was clipped by 1 base and J by 3 bases, with 13 bases between them. CDR3 length equals 15 residues. The germline gives CDR1 LGHNA, CDR2 YNFKEQ. CDR3 region: CASSQVGLGDYEQYF. CDR3 bases: TGTGCCAGCAGCCAAGTCGGGCTCGGGGACTACGAGCAGTACTTC.

V gene TRBV29-1 combines with J gene TRBJ2-7; a weak D match, TRBD1 (6 bases). The V and J ends lost 7 bases and 3 bases respectively, with 16 bases between them. CDR3 size: 13 residues. The V gene's germline CDR1 is SQVTM and CDR2 ANQGSEA. The CDR3 nucleotides are TGCAGCGCAGGGGTAGCAGGGGACTACGAGCAGTACTTC. It is translated as CSAGVAGDYEQYF.

The rearrangement uses TRBV15 and TRBJ1-4, with 8 bases identical to TRBD1. Trimming at V came to 0 bases and at J to 7 bases, leaving 4 bases not matched to a gene. The germline V gene has CDR1 LNHNV and CDR2 YYDKDF (reference sequence). The CDR3 has 15 residues. Here the CDR3 DNA reads TGTGCCACCAGCAGAGACAGGGGGCAGAGTGAAAAACTGTTTTTT. Protein sequence: CATSRDRGQSEKLFF. Full variable domain (missing parts from reference TRBV15 and TRBJ1-4): DAMVIQNPRYQVTQFGKPVTLSCSQTLNHNVMYWYQQKSSQAPKLLFHYYDKDFNNEADTPDNFQSRRPNTSFCFLDIRSPGLGDTAMYLCATSRDRGQSEKLFFGSGTQLSVL.

The CDR3 nucleotides read TGTGCCAGTAGTTCCCGGGACAGGGCATGGGGAGATACGCAGTATTTT. Translation: CASSSRDRAWGDTQYF. The chain uses TRBV19 and TRBJ2-3; 9 bases align to TRBD1. The CDR3 contains 16 residues. Germline V gene sequence: CDR1 LNHDA, CDR2 SQIVND (reference sequence). V shed 5 bases and J 5 bases; nucleotides not matched to a gene: 11.

The CDR3 sequence is CASSLGLLTGELFF. The CDR3 coding sequence is TGTGCCAGCAGTTTAGGCCTCCTCACCGGGGAGCTGTTTTTT. The V gene is TRBV27, the J gene TRBJ2-2; D ambiguous. CDR1 is MNHEY, CDR2 SMNVEV, per germline (reference sequence). V dropped 2 bases and J dropped 4 bases, with 8 bases sitting between them. The CDR3 is made up of 14 amino acids.

The genes are TRBV7-2 and TRBJ1-6; D might be TRBD1 (5 bases). This CDR3 is built from 14 residues. The V gene's germline CDR1 is SGHTA and CDR2 FQGNSA. V gave up 2 bases and J gave up 7 bases, with 9 bases separating them. The CDR3 is CASSLTQGNSPLHF. DNA of the CDR3: TGTGCCAGCAGCTTAACCCAGGGAAATTCACCCCTCCACTTT.

This clone was observed once. The chain uses TRBV5-5 and TRBJ1-2; possible D gene TRBD1, 5 bases. The CDR3 extends over 13 amino acids. The V and J ends lost 1 base and 5 bases respectively, with 9 bases between them. The germline V gene has CDR1 SGHKS and CDR2 YYEKEE (reference sequence). For the CDR3, the DNA is TGTGCCAGCAGCTTGCGAGACAGATATGGCTACACCTTC. Its protein product is CASSLRDRYGYTF.

This clone was counted once. The chain employs TRBV7-2 and TRBJ2-7; 7 nucleotides align to TRBD1. Unmatched junction bases numbered 4, after V lost 5 bases and J lost 0 bases. The CDR3 is 14 residues long. CDR1 is SGHTA, CDR2 FQGNSA, per germline. The DNA of the CDR3 is TGTGCCAGCAGCCCGACAGGGAGCTCCTACGAGCAGTACTTC. Protein sequence: CASSPTGSSYEQYF.

This clone was found a few times. The rearrangement joins TRBV7-8 to TRBJ2-1; 7 nucleotides match TRBD1. This CDR3 has 14 residues. Trimming took 1 base from V and 8 from J; bases not matched to a gene: 5. From germline, CDR1 is SGHVS and CDR2 FQNEAQ. The CDR3 DNA reads as TGTGCCAGCAGCTTAGGACAGGGTTTTGATGAGCAGTTCTTC. Translation gives CASSLGQGFDEQFF. The whole variable domain, filled in from reference TRBV7-8 and TRBJ2-1, reads GAGVSQSPRYKVAKRGQDVALRCDPISGHVSLFWYQQALGQGPEFLTYFQNEAQLDKSGLPSDRFFAERPEGSVSTLKIQRTQQEDSAVYLCASSLGQGFDEQFFGPGTRLTVL.

The chain employs TRBV7-9 and TRBJ1-4; the D gene is possibly TRBD1 (5 bases). There are 16 residues in the CDR3. Germline assignment: CDR1 SEHNR and CDR2 FQNEAQ (reference sequence). Between the trimmed V and J ends, which lost 5 bases and 5 bases, there was a span of 18 bases. Here the CDR3 reads CASSPEGVGWNEKLFF. CDR3 sequence (DNA): TGTGCCAGCAGCCCCGAAGGGGTGGGATGGAATGAAAAACTGTTTTTT.

As DNA, the CDR3 is TGTGCCATCAGGGGCCTCTCCTACGAGCAGTACTTC. This sequence encodes CAIRGLSYEQYF. This sequence joins TRBV10-3 and TRBJ2-5; no firm D call. Judging by the DNA end, TRBJ2-7 fits better; the J call may be wrong. Germline lookup yields CDR1 ENHRY and CDR2 SYGVKD. The CDR3 is made up of 12 amino acids.

The V and J genes are TRBV5-4 and TRBJ2-5, with 9 bases identical to TRBD2. V gave up 4 bases and J gave up 5 bases; unmatched junction bases: 6. CDR3 size: 14 residues. The V gene's germline CDR1 is SGHNT and CDR2 YYREEE (reference sequence). The CDR3 loop is CASSLGLAGETQYF. CDR3 sequence (DNA): TGTGCCAGCAGCCTGGGACTAGCCGGGGAGACCCAGTACTTC.

This clone was seen more than once but under ten times. The chain recombines TRBV28 with TRBJ2-3, with TRBD2 as a possible D gene (5 bases). CDR1 and CDR2 from the germline V gene are MDHEN and SYDVKM. There are 15 residues in the CDR3. V was clipped by 6 bases and J by 2 bases, with 15 bases between them. The CDR3 DNA follows: TGTGCCAGCAGATCCCGGGAACTTCACACAGATACGCAGTATTTT. As protein: CASRSRELHTDTQYF.

The rearrangement uses TRBV4-1 and TRBJ2-7; TRBD2 agrees at 12 bases. The CDR3 loop spans 15 amino acids. V lost 2 bases to trimming and J lost 2 bases; unmatched junction nucleotides: 1. Germline V lookup: CDR1 MGHRA, CDR2 YSYEKL. The CDR3 region has the DNA TGCGCCAGCAGCCAACTAGCGGGGGGGCCCTACGAGCAGTACTTC. Its translation is CASSQLAGGPYEQYF.

The chain employs TRBV12-5 and TRBJ2-7; possible D gene TRBD1, 5 bases. Per germline, CDR1 LGHNT and CDR2 FRNRAP. The germline V and J ends were trimmed by 7 bases and 2 bases, with 12 bases remaining between them. This CDR3 comprises 13 residues. The CDR3 nucleotides read TGTGCTAGTGTAGGGGATTTACCCTACGAGCAGTACTTC. Amino acid sequence: CASVGDLPYEQYF.

The J gene is TRBJ2-2, the V gene TRBV5-4; D unresolved. The CDR3 loop spans 13 amino acids. The germline V and J ends were trimmed by 2 bases and 6 bases, with 8 bases remaining between them. Germline CDR1 reads SGHNT; CDR2 reads YYREEE (reference sequence). The CDR3 DNA sequence: TGTGCCAGCAGCTTAACTCTCCCCGGGGAGCTGTTTTTT. Protein sequence: CASSLTLPGELFF.

The chain employs TRBV9 and TRBJ2-1; 8 nucleotides match TRBD2. The CDR3 runs to 16 residues. V lost 4 bases to trimming and J lost 6 bases; unmatched junction nucleotides: 12. Germline V gene lookup returns CDR1 SGDLS and CDR2 YYNGEE. The CDR3 DNA follows: TGTGCCAGCAGCAGTAGAAATCTAGCGGGTCCCAATGAGCAGTTCTTC. It translates to CASSSRNLAGPNEQFF.

The chain joins TRBV6-1 to TRBJ2-3; the D gene is possibly TRBD2 (5 bases). This CDR3 has 14 residues. Between the trimmed V and J ends, which lost 4 bases and 2 bases, there was a span of 10 bases. CDR1 is MNHNS and CDR2 is SASEGT in the germline V gene. For the CDR3, the DNA is TGTGCCAGCAGTGTACGGGGAACCACAGATACGCAGTATTTT. Its translation: CASSVRGTTDTQYF.

This clone was found once. The chain recombines TRBV6-5 with TRBJ1-1, with a tentative D call TRBD1 (6 bases). V was cut by 2 bases and J by 2 bases, with 9 bases left in between. Germline V gene data show CDR1 as MNHEY and CDR2 as SVGAGI. This CDR3 has 14 residues. The CDR3, as DNA: TGTGCCAGCAGTTACGGACAGATAAACACTGAAGCTTTCTTT. Residues: CASSYGQINTEAFF.

J is TRBJ2-3 and V is TRBV7-2; 11 bases align to TRBD2. Germline V gene lookup returns CDR1 SGHTA and CDR2 FQGNSA. Trimming removed 3 bases from V and 4 bases from J; junction bases left unmatched: 3. The CDR3 sequence is 15 residues long. Here the CDR3 reads CASSFGLAGPDTQYF. In nucleotides, the CDR3 is TGTGCCAGCAGCTTCGGACTAGCGGGTCCAGATACGCAGTATTTT.

The rearrangement joins TRBV11-2 to TRBJ2-5; 8 nucleotides agree with TRBD2. V dropped 1 base and J dropped 0; count of bases not matched to a gene: 7. CDR3 length: 17 amino acids. Germline loops: CDR1 SGHAT, CDR2 FQNNGV. The chain's CDR3 is CASSLGAGGLYQETQYF. In nucleotides, the CDR3 is TGTGCCAGCAGCTTAGGGGCGGGGGGTTTGTACCAAGAGACCCAGTACTTC. Full variable domain (remainder filled in from reference TRBV11-2 and TRBJ2-5): EAGVAQSPRYKIIEKRQSVAFWCNPISGHATLYWYQQILGQGPKLLIQFQNNGVVDDSQLPKDRFSAERLKGVDSTLKIQPAKLEDSAVYLCASSLGAGGLYQETQYFGPGTRLLVL.

This chain connects TRBV27 to TRBJ2-1; D not certain. V lost 3 bases and J lost 2, with 8 bases in between. The CDR3 sequence is 14 residues long. Germline CDR1 and CDR2: MNHEY and SMNVEV (reference sequence). CDR3 nucleotides: TGTGCCAGCAGTTTTGGGCCTGCCTACAATGAGCAGTTCTTC. Translation gives CASSFGPAYNEQFF.